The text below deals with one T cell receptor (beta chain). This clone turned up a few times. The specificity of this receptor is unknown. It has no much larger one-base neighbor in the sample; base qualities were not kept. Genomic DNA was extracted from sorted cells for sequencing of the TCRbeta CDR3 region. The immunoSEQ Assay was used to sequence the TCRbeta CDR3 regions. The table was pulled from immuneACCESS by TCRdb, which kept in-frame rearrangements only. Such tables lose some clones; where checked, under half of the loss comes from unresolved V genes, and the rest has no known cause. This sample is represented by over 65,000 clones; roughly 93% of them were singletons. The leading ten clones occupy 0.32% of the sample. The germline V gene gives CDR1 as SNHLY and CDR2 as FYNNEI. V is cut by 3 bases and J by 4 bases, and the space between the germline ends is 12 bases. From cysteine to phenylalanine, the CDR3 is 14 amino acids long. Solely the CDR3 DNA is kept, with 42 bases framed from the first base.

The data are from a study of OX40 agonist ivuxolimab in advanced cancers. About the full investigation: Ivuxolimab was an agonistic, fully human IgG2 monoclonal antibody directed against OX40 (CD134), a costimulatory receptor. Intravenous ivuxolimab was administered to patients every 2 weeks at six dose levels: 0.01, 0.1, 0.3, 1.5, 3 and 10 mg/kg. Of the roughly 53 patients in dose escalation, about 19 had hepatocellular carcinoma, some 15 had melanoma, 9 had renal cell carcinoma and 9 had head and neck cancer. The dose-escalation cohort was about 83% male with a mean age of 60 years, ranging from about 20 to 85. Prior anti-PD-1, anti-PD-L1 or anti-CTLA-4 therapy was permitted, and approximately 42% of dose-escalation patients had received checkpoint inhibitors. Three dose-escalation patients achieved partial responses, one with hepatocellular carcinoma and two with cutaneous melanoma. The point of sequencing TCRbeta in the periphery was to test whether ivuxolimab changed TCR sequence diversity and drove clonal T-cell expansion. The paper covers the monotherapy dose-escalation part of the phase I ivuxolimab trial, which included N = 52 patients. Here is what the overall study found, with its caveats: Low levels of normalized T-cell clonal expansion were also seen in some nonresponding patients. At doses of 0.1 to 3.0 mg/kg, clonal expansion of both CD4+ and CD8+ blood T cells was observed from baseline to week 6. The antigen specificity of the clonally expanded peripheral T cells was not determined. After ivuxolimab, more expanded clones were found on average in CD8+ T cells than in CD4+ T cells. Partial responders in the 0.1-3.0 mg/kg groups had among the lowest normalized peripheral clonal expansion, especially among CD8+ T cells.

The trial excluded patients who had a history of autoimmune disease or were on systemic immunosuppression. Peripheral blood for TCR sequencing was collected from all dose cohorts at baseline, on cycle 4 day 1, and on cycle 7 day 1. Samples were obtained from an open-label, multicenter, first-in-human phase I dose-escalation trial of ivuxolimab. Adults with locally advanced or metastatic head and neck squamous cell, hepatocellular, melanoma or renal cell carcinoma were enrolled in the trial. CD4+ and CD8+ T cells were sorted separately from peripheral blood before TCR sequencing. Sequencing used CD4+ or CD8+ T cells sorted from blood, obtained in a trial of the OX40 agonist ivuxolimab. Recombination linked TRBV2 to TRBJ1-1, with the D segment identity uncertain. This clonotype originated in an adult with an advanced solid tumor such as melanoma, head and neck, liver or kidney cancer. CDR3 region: CASSEMAVTTEAFF. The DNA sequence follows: TGTGCCAGCAGTGAGATGGCGGTAACCACTGAAGCTTTCTTT.